This paragraph reports one T cell receptor beta chain. The data are from a study of T-cell reconstitution after alpha-beta-depleted transplantation in children. Unique molecular identifiers were incorporated when the TCRbeta library was constructed. TCRdb reprocessed the PCR reads via MiXCR and lists one record per CDR3 protein. This sample has around 250,000 distinct CDR3 sequences; approximately 9.6% occur once, and the top ten carry 9.5% to 13%. The CDR3 is 14 amino acids. V was shortened by 1 base and J by 1 base, with 7 bases between the two germline ends. The germline gives CDR1 MGHRA, CDR2 YSYEKL.

The V and J genes are TRBV4-1 and TRBJ1-1; D is possibly TRBD1 (6 bases). Sequenced here: PBMCs from the stem cell graft donor, sampled from the stem cell graft. The sequence came from a human donor who donated a stem cell graft to a child with SCID. CDR3 in DNA: TGCGCCAGCAGCCAAGTACAGGGGAACACTGAAGCTTTCTTT. Translating gives CASSQVQGNTEAFF.